These T cell receptor beta chains were read from a single sample in a study of cytomegalovirus exposure and HLA in healthy donors. Profiling relied on immunoSEQ multiplex PCR, and the TCRdb table lists in-frame clones only, not all of them. The sample shows under 150,000 clones, 75% to 80% of them seen only once. Source material: PBMCs. These receptors were taken from a woman aged 40 to 50 in good health and CMV-seronegative. The CDR3 runs from the conserved cysteine through the conserved F or W. The D gene is left open where the match is weak. Expanded clones get a size class; other rows say once, few or many, or leave the size out.

NA	TRBJ2-5	TRBV11-2	TRBD2	CASSLEPRGETQYF	TGTGCCAGCAGCTTAGAGCCGCGGGGGGAGACCCAGTACTTC
NA	TRBJ2-2	TRBV19	NA	CASSIDLSGPRGGELFF	TGTGCCAGTAGTATAGATCTAAGCGGACCCCGGGGCGGGGAGCTGTTTTTT
few	TRBJ2-3	TRBV4-2	TRBD2	CASSPKIAGPPDTQYF	TGTGCCAGCAGCCCCAAAATAGCGGGACCTCCGGATACGCAGTATTTT
NA	TRBJ2-7	TRBV2	TRBD2	CASSLTSGSNYEQYF	TGTGCCAGCAGTTTGACTAGCGGGAGTAACTACGAGCAGTACTTC
NA	TRBJ2-5	TRBV11-2	NA	CASSLSLETQYF	TGTGCCAGCAGCTTATCCTTGGAGACCCAGTACTTC
NA	TRBJ1-4	TRBV15	NA	CATSRNFDRSGIQKLFF	TGTGCCACCAGCAGAAATTTCGACAGGAGCGGTATTCAAAAACTGTTTTTT
NA	TRBJ1-2	TRBV11-3	TRBD1	CASAIGQGYGYTF	TGTGCCAGCGCCATCGGACAGGGGTATGGCTACACCTTC
NA	TRBJ2-7	TRBV10-3	NA	CAITNGNEQYF	TGTGCCATCACGAACGGGAACGAGCAGTACTTC
NA	TRBJ2-1	TRBV19	NA	CASSQGGSYNEQFF	TGTGCCAGTAGTCAGGGTGGCTCCTACAATGAGCAGTTCTTC
NA	TRBJ2-1	TRBV7-9	NA	CASSLAAAVNEQFF	TGTGCCAGCAGCTTAGCGGCGGCCGTCAATGAGCAGTTCTTC
NA	TRBJ2-7	TRBV13	TRBD2	CASSPAGRLKNYEQYF	TGTGCCAGCAGCCCTGCCGGGAGGCTCAAGAACTACGAGCAGTACTTC
NA	TRBJ2-1	TRBV28	TRBD2	CASSLWGLAGESSYNEQFF	TGTGCCAGCAGTTTATGGGGACTAGCGGGAGAGAGCTCCTACAATGAGCAGTTCTTC
NA	TRBJ2-6	TRBV5-4	TRBD2	CASSFGGRDSSGANGLTF	TGTGCCAGCAGCTTTGGCGGGAGGGATTCCTCTGGGGCCAACGGCCTGACTTTC
NA	TRBJ2-3	TRBV4-1	NA	CASSQAQGFEGSTDTQYF	TGCGCCAGCAGCCAGGCCCAGGGATTTGAAGGGAGCACAGATACGCAGTATTTT
few	TRBJ1-1	TRBV5-6	NA	CASSLATPGEAFF	TGTGCCAGCAGCTTGGCCACTCCTGGTGAAGCTTTCTTT
NA	TRBJ2-1	TRBV5-1	NA	CASSLAAAGRVEQFF	TGCGCCAGCAGCTTGGCGGCAGCCGGCAGGGTGGAGCAGTTCTTC
NA	TRBJ1-2	TRBV19	NA	CASGKNYGYTF	TGTGCCAGTGGCAAGAACTATGGCTACACCTTC
NA	TRBJ2-7	TRBV14	NA	CASSGNTYYEQYF	TGTGCCAGCAGCGGCAATACATACTACGAGCAGTACTTC
once	TRBJ2-1	TRBV5-1	TRBD2	CASSLGLAGVGEQFF	TGCGCCAGCAGCTTGGGACTAGCGGGAGTCGGTGAGCAGTTCTTC
NA	TRBJ1-2	TRBV5-1	TRBD1	CASSLSTGGSRLGYTF	TGCGCCAGCAGCTTGAGCACAGGGGGATCCCGTTTGGGCTACACCTTC
NA	TRBJ1-3	TRBV2	TRBD1	CASSAGQGARNTIYF	TGTGCCAGCAGTGCTGGGCAGGGGGCTAGAAACACCATATATTTT
NA	TRBJ1-2	TRBV28	NA	CASSLSVTDYGYTF	TGTGCCAGCAGTTTATCGGTCACGGACTATGGCTACACCTTC
NA	TRBJ2-7	TRBV11-2	TRBD2	CASSRKREYSYEQYF	TGTGCCAGCAGCCGGAAGCGGGAATATTCCTACGAGCAGTACTTC
NA	TRBJ2-3	TRBV2	TRBD1	CASNHRGTATTDTQYF	TGTGCCAGCAACCACCGTGGGACAGCGACTACAGATACGCAGTATTTT
NA	TRBJ1-4	TRBV10-3	NA	CAISESKSVNEKLFF	TGTGCCATCAGTGAGTCGAAGTCAGTCAATGAAAAACTGTTTTTT
NA	TRBJ2-3	TRBV6-5	NA	CASSQWATDTQYF	TGTGCCAGCAGCCAGTGGGCCACAGATACGCAGTATTTT
NA	TRBJ2-3	TRBV11-2	TRBD2	CASSPAPDSGSEEDTQYF	TGTGCCAGCAGCCCCGCCCCGGATAGCGGGAGCGAAGAAGATACGCAGTATTTT
NA	TRBJ2-1	TRBV28	TRBD2	CASSLLGSGTGILAGGDEQFF	TGTGCCAGCAGTTTATTGGGGAGTGGGACAGGGATTTTAGCGGGAGGGGATGAGCAGTTCTTC
NA	TRBJ2-1	TRBV28	TRBD2	CASSPELSGRVYNEQFF	TGTGCCAGCAGTCCAGAACTTAGCGGGAGGGTTTACAATGAGCAGTTCTTC
once	TRBJ2-1	TRBV5-1	TRBD2	CASGLAGEGEQFF	TGCGCCAGCGGACTAGCGGGAGAGGGTGAGCAGTTCTTC
NA	TRBJ2-5	TRBV5-1	NA	CASSLTTGGKTQYF	TGCGCCAGCAGCTTGACCACAGGTGGGAAGACCCAGTACTTC
NA	TRBJ2-1	TRBV19	TRBD1	CASSIGQDSYNEQFF	TGTGCCAGTAGTATCGGACAGGATTCCTACAATGAGCAGTTCTTC
NA	TRBJ2-1	TRBV9	TRBD2	CASSRSGGGDSYNEQFF	TGTGCCAGCAGCCGCTCGGGGGGTGGTGATTCCTACAATGAGCAGTTCTTC
NA	TRBJ1-1	TRBV5-1	NA	CASSLQENTEAFF	TGCGCCAGCAGCTTACAAGAGAACACTGAAGCTTTCTTT
NA	TRBJ1-4	TRBV28	NA	CASGKMNNEKLFF	TGTGCCAGCGGCAAGATGAATAATGAAAAACTGTTTTTT
NA	TRBJ2-3	TRBV28	NA	CASSFRGAKSRDTQYF	TGTGCCAGCAGTTTCAGGGGGGCAAAGTCCCGGGATACGCAGTATTTT
NA	TRBJ2-3	TRBV27	NA	CASSLAGAGVSDTQYF	TGTGCCAGCAGCCTCGCTGGAGCGGGTGTGTCAGATACGCAGTATTTT
NA	TRBJ2-1	TRBV27	NA	CASSTWGLNEQFF	TGTGCCAGCAGTACCTGGGGACTCAATGAGCAGTTCTTC
NA	TRBJ2-1	TRBV18	NA	CASSLSTGWNEQFF	TGTGCCAGCTCCCTATCGACAGGATGGAATGAGCAGTTCTTC
NA	TRBJ2-2	TRBV9	TRBD2	CASSVGTSGNTGELFF	TGTGCCAGCAGCGTCGGGACTAGCGGGAACACCGGGGAGCTGTTTTTT